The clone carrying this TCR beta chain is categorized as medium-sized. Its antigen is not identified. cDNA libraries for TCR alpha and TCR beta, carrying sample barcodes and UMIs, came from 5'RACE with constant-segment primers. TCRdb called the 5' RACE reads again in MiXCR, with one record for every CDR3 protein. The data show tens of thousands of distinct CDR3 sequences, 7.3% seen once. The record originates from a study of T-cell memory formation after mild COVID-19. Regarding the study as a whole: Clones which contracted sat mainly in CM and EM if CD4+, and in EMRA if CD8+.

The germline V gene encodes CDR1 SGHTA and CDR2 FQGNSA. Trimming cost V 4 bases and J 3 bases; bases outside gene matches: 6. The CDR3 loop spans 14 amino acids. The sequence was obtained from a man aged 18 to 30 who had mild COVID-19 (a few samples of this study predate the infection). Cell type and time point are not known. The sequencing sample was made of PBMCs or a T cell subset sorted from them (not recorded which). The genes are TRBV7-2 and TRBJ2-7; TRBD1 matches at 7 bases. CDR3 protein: CASSSGTDYYEQYF. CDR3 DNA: TGTGCCAGCAGCTCCGGGACAGATTACTACGAGCAGTACTTC.